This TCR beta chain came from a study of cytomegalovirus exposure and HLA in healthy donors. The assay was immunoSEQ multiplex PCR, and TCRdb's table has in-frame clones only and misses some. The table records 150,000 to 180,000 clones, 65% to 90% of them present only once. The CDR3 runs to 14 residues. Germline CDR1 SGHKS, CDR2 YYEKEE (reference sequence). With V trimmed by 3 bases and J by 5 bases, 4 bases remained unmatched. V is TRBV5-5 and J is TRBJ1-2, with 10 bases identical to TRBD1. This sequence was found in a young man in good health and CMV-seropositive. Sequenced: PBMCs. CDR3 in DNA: TGTGCCAGCAGCTCGACAGGGGGCGCGTATGGCTACACCTTC. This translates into CASSSTGGAYGYTF.